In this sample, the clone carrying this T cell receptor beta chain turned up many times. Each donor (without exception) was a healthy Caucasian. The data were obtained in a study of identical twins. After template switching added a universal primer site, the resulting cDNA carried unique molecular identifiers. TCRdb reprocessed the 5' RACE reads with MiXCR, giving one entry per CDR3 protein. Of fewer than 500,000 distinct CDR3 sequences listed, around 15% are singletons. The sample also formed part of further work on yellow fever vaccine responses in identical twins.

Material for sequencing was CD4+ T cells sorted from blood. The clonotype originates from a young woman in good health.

The chain's CDR3 is CASSVVSGNEQFF. The CDR3 coding sequence is TGTGCCAGCAGCGTAGTCTCGGGAAATGAGCAGTTCTTC. The chain combines TRBV9 with TRBJ2-1; D might be TRBD2 (5 bases). This CDR3 spans 13 amino acids. Deletions cut 0 bases from V and 7 bases from J, with 8 bases between. Germline V gene data show CDR1 as SGDLS and CDR2 as YYNGEE.